Following are 22 T cell receptor beta chains from one sample sequenced in a study of CD4 T cells in relation to SARS-CoV-2 and coronaviruses (dated by TCRdb to the early 2020s). Receptor libraries were prepared by the immunoSEQ multiplex PCR assay. This immuneACCESS table, as held by TCRdb, lists in-frame sequences with V and J called but not all clones. Of the missing ones, under half trace to an unresolved V gene in checked studies; the others have no known cause. The sample has roughly 36,000 clones on record, 75% to 90% of them singletons. Over 3% of the sample rests with the top ten. Sequenced material: memory CD4+ T cells from PBMCs. In light of the paper, this sample's cell subset or site label describes: memory (non-naive) CD4+ T cells. Receptor source: an adult with COVID-19.

The rearrangement uses TRBV18 and TRBJ2-5; D not certain. The germline V gene encodes CDR1 KGHSH and CDR2 LQKENI. V lost 3 bases to trimming and J lost 0 bases, with 8 bases between them. The CDR3 length is 14 residues. CDR3 nucleotide sequence: TGTGCCAGCTCACCCCGGCAAAACCAAGAGACCCAGTACTTC. Amino acids: CASSPRQNQETQYF.

This sequence joins TRBV20-1 and TRBJ2-7; maybe TRBD1 (6 bases). Germline loops: CDR1 DFQATT, CDR2 SNEGSKA (reference sequence). With 7 bases removed from V and 3 bases from J, the gap between germline ends came to 10 bases. The CDR3 has 11 residues. This CDR3 is CSVDRVYEQYF. The CDR3 DNA reads as TGCAGTGTGGACAGAGTCTACGAGCAGTACTTC.

The chain combines TRBV9 with TRBJ1-4; 10 bases map to TRBD1. Trimming cost V 4 bases and J 2 bases; bases outside gene matches: 11. The CDR3 spans 18 residues. From germline, CDR1 is SGDLS and CDR2 YYNGEE. The CDR3 sequence is CASSPWTGGYSTNEKLFF. CDR3 sequence (DNA): TGTGCCAGCAGCCCATGGACAGGGGGATACTCGACTAATGAAAAACTGTTTTTT.

V usage is TRBV29-1 and J usage is TRBJ2-7; tentative D call: TRBD2 (5 bases). The CDR3 loop spans 12 amino acids. Germline CDR1 is SQVTM and CDR2 is ANQGSEA. V was cut by 3 bases and J by 7 bases, with 13 bases left in between. CDR3 sequence reads: CSVDKGSGEQYF. CDR3 in DNA: TGCAGCGTTGATAAGGGTTCGGGGGAGCAGTACTTC.

This clone showed up just once. The gene calls are TRBV12-3 or TRBV12-4 and TRBJ1-5; the D is unclear. This CDR3 has 12 residues. V lost 4 bases to trimming and J lost 0 bases, with 1 base between them. The CDR3 spells CASSYSNQPQHF. DNA for the CDR3: TGTGCCAGCAGTTATAGCAATCAGCCCCAGCATTTT.

CDR3 nucleotide sequence: TGTGCCAGCAGCCCCCGCTTTGTCTTCTCCTACAATGAGCAGTTCTTC. It yields the protein CASSPRFVFSYNEQFF. V gene TRBV28 combines with J gene TRBJ2-1; D gene unclear. CDR1 is MDHEN and CDR2 is SYDVKM in the germline V gene. CDR3 length: 16 amino acids. V lost 6 bases and J lost 0, with 15 bases in between.

The rearrangement joins TRBV28 to TRBJ1-5; unclear D gene. Germline V gives CDR1 MDHEN, CDR2 SYDVKM. This CDR3 spans 15 amino acids. V dropped 3 bases and J dropped 2 bases, with 11 bases sitting between them. CDR3 in amino acids: CASSFARAGNQPQHF. The CDR3 DNA is TGTGCCAGCAGTTTCGCCCGGGCGGGCAATCAGCCCCAGCATTTT.

The chain is built from TRBV5-6 and TRBJ2-1; 8 bases map to TRBD2. The CDR3 has 18 residues. Germline CDR1 SGHDT, CDR2 YYEEEE. J was trimmed by 4 bases and V by 4 bases; bases with no gene match: 16. CDR3 coding DNA: TGTGCCAGCAGCGGTTTAGTAAGAGCGGGAGTGGGGTACAATGAGCAGTTCTTC. Its protein is CASSGLVRAGVGYNEQFF.

On this clone itself: The same CDR3 also results from other DNA sequences found in this sample. V usage is TRBV12-3 or TRBV12-4 and J usage is TRBJ2-7, with no clear D. The CDR3 is 12 amino acids. V gave up 3 bases and J gave up 3 bases, with 6 bases separating them. Here the CDR3 DNA reads TGTGCCAGCAGTTTCCGAAACTACGAGCAGTACTTC. It yields the protein CASSFRNYEQYF.

J is TRBJ1-3 and V is TRBV7-8; 8 bases are shared with TRBD1. V lost 5 bases and J lost 0; bases outside the gene matches: 6. The length of the CDR3 is 16 residues. Germline V gene sequence: CDR1 SGHVS, CDR2 FQNEAQ. CDR3 bases: TGTGCCAGCAGCCAAGGACAGGGTGTCTCTGGAAACACCATATATTTT. It is translated as CASSQGQGVSGNTIYF.

The sample holds a few counts of this clone. The J gene is TRBJ2-7, the V gene TRBV28; 8 nucleotides line up with TRBD2. The CDR3 contains 13 residues. Germline CDR1 reads MDHEN; CDR2 reads SYDVKM. Trimming cost V 8 bases and J 2 bases; bases outside gene matches: 5. The chain's CDR3 is CASQTSGTYEQYF. The CDR3, as DNA: TGTGCCAGCCAAACTAGCGGCACCTACGAGCAGTACTTC. Looking up the rest from reference TRBV28 and TRBJ2-7 gives the full variable domain: DVKVTQSSRYLVKRTGEKVFLECVQDMDHENMFWYRQDPGLGLRLIYFSYDVKMKEKGDIPEGYSVSREKKERFSLILESASTNQTSMYLCASQTSGTYEQYFGPGTRLTVT.

V is TRBV6-2 or TRBV6-3 and J is TRBJ2-3, with 13 bases lining up with TRBD2. Germline CDR1 MNHEY, CDR2 SVGEGT. With 2 bases clipped from V and 3 bases from J, the junction kept 5 bases outside the gene matches. The length of the CDR3 is 17 residues. The CDR3 DNA reads as TGTGCCAGCAGTTACGGGACTAGCGGGATGATGACAGATACGCAGTATTTT. As protein: CASSYGTSGMMTDTQYF.

The chain recombines TRBV7-2 with TRBJ2-1, with TRBD2 matching over 10 bases. From germline, CDR1 is SGHTA and CDR2 FQGNSA. This CDR3 has 16 residues. J gave up 0 bases and V 3 bases, and 2 bases lay outside the gene matches. The CDR3 sequence: CASSLGLASSYNEQFF. CDR3 coding DNA: TGTGCCAGCAGCTTGGGACTAGCGAGCTCCTACAATGAGCAGTTCTTC.

This clone was observed a handful of times. This chain connects TRBV19 to TRBJ1-5; tentatively, D is TRBD1 (5 bases). Germline CDR1 is LNHDA and CDR2 is SQIVND (reference sequence). The CDR3 sequence is 15 residues long. V gave up 4 bases and J gave up 4 bases, with 14 bases separating them. CDR3 coding DNA: TGTGCCAGTAGTAATTATGGGACGGGTAATCAGCCCCAGCATTTT. Residues: CASSNYGTGNQPQHF.

V is TRBV2 and J is TRBJ2-5; D may correspond to TRBD1 or TRBD2 (5 bases each). This CDR3 region has 15 residues. The V end was cut by 8 bases, the J end by 2 bases, with 18 bases between. Germline loops: CDR1 SNHLY, CDR2 FYNNEI. Here the CDR3 reads CASRGKTGRQETQYF. CDR3 coding DNA: TGTGCCAGCCGGGGTAAAACGGGACGGCAAGAGACCCAGTACTTC. Together with reference TRBV2 and TRBJ2-5, the CDR3 gives the full variable domain: EPEVTQTPSHQVTQMGQEVILRCVPISNHLYFYWYRQILGQKVEFLVSFYNNEISEKSEIFDDQFSVERPDGSNFTLKIRSTKLEDSAMYFCASRGKTGRQETQYFGPGTRLLVL.

The chain combines TRBV19 with TRBJ2-1; the match to TRBD2 covers 10 bases. Germline values: CDR1 LNHDA, CDR2 SQIVND (reference sequence). V lost 0 bases, J lost 7 bases, and 9 bases stayed unmatched. The CDR3 runs to 17 residues. In nucleotides, the CDR3 is TGTGCCAGTAGTATAGATTACCAAGCGGGAGGGCAAAATGAGCAGTTCTTC. Protein product: CASSIDYQAGGQNEQFF.

The chain couples TRBV7-2 to TRBJ1-4, with D uncertain. Germline CDR1 is SGHTA and CDR2 is FQGNSA. CDR3 length equals 15 residues. V lost 5 bases and J 4 bases, leaving 14 bases between the germline ends. The CDR3 DNA follows: TGTGCCAGCAGCGCCTCTGGGGTGGGTAATGAAAAACTGTTTTTT. Translation gives CASSASGVGNEKLFF. The full variable domain, rest sourced from reference TRBV7-2 and TRBJ1-4, is GAGVSQSPSNKVTEKGKDVELRCDPISGHTALYWYRQSLGQGLEFLIYFQGNSAPDKSGLPSDRFSAERTGGSVSTLTIQRTQQEDSAVYLCASSASGVGNEKLFFGSGTQLSVL.

J is TRBJ2-6 and V is TRBV28, with 12 bases identical to TRBD1. From germline, CDR1 is MDHEN and CDR2 SYDVKM. CDR3 length equals 21 residues. J lost 0 bases, V lost 3 bases, and 12 bases had no gene match. The CDR3 DNA sequence: TGTGCCAGCAGTTTGGGGGTGGGACAGGGGGCTGCGGTCTCTGGGGCCAACGTCCTGACTTTC. It specifies CASSLGVGQGAAVSGANVLTF.

This clone was observed a few times. This rearrangement joins TRBV11-3 to TRBJ2-2; D is unclear. Trimming took off 5 bases at V and 2 bases at J, with 3 bases between the two ends. The CDR3 is 12 amino acids. Germline CDR1 SGHNT, CDR2 YENEEA. This chain's CDR3 is CASSENTGELFF. In nucleotides, the CDR3 is TGTGCCAGCAGCGAAAACACCGGGGAGCTGTTTTTT.

This clone was recorded only once. This chain uses TRBV7-9 with TRBJ2-3, with TRBD2 matching over 10 bases. The CDR3 contains 13 residues. The ends lost 7 bases at V and 5 bases at J; junction bases unmatched: 3. The germline CDR1 and CDR2 sequences are SEHNR and FQNEAQ (reference sequence). Here the CDR3 reads CASKLAGRDTQYF. CDR3 DNA sequence: TGTGCCAGCAAACTAGCGGGAAGAGATACGCAGTATTTT.

The chain uses TRBV7-9 and TRBJ1-3; no clear D. This CDR3 spans 13 amino acids. Trimming removed 5 bases at V and 6 bases at J, with 11 bases between. Germline loops: CDR1 SEHNR, CDR2 FQNEAQ (reference sequence). In DNA, the CDR3 is TGTGCCAGCAGCAATGGGCCGGCAAACACCATATATTTT. Translated, it gives CASSNGPANTIYF.

This chain joins TRBV28 and TRBJ2-3; 13 nucleotides agree with TRBD2. This CDR3 region has 18 residues. Per the germline V gene, CDR1 is MDHEN and CDR2 is SYDVKM. V shed 3 bases and J 0 bases; nucleotides not matched to a gene: 6. The CDR3, as DNA: TGTGCCAGCAGTTTCCCCGGGACTAGCGGGATTAGCACAGATACGCAGTATTTT. Translated: CASSFPGTSGISTDTQYF.